This note documents a single T cell receptor (beta chain) sequence. The V segment lost 3 bases and the J segment 4 bases; nucleotides outside the gene matches: 10. Germline V gene sequence: CDR1 MNHEY, CDR2 SMNVEV (reference sequence). The CDR3 spans 16 residues. The entry originates in a study of OX40 agonist ivuxolimab in advanced cancers. Study information: The diagnoses of dose-escalation patients were hepatocellular carcinoma, melanoma, renal cell or head and neck cancer. From about 20 to 79 years was the age range, with a mean of around 56 years, and roughly 83% were male. Three partial responders included one hepatocellular carcinoma patient and two cutaneous melanoma patients.

Libraries were prepared by immunoSEQ multiplex PCR; TCRdb keeps only in-frame clonotypes and omits some of them. The data hold more than 15,000 clones, with about four fifths observed a single time. The investigators sampled blood at baseline, at cycle 4 day 1, and at cycle 7 day 1. The receptor was derived from an adult with an advanced solid tumor such as melanoma, head and neck, liver or kidney cancer. V and J are TRBV27 and TRBJ2-5; 8 nucleotides match TRBD2. Sequencing used CD4+ or CD8+ T cells sorted from blood, obtained in a trial of the OX40 agonist ivuxolimab. The CDR3 is CASSFGGGTRGETQYF. CDR3 coding DNA: TGTGCCAGCAGTTTTGGGGGGGGGACTAGGGGAGAGACCCAGTACTTC.